A single TCR beta chain is shown here with its context. Its antigen remains unknown. This CDR3 spans 13 amino acids. Germline loops: CDR1 MNHNS, CDR2 SASEGT. Trimming took off 7 bases at V and 4 bases at J, with 14 bases between the two ends. TCRB transcripts that were expressed got sequenced, as all of the isolated RNA had been reverse transcribed. Method: immunoSEQ multiplex PCR; TCRdb's copy keeps in-frame clones and lacks some. The repertoire holds some 16,000 clones, with approximately 76% as singletons. All sorted populations exceeded 95% purity. This sample is part of a study of beta chain features in type 1 diabetes. At the level of the study: Age and gender were similar between patients and healthy donors, as were cell yields. Study conclusions and caveats: VDJ junctions in type 1 diabetes patients carried more deletions and fewer insertions. Patients with Type 1 diabetes showed moderately but significantly shorter TCRB CDR3s in all four CD4+ subsets.

This receptor was taken from a woman aged 18-29 years with type 1 diabetes. This sequence joins TRBV6-1 and TRBJ2-7; a possible D gene is TRBD2 (5 bases). Sequencing input: stem cell memory CD4+ T cells from blood. CDR3 bases: TGTGCCAGCATACCGGCTCCGGGATACGAGCAGTACTTC. It encodes CASIPAPGYEQYF.